The 17 T cell receptor beta chains reported below all come from one sample, sequenced in a study of cytomegalovirus exposure and HLA in healthy donors. Primers: 60 Vbeta forward and 13 Jbeta reverse. Assay: immunoSEQ multiplex PCR; the TCRdb copy retains only in-frame clones and omits some. The sample carries under 75,000 clones, around 86% recorded once. The sequenced material came from PBMCs. These receptors came from a woman in her twenties or thirties in good health and CMV-seronegative.

V gene TRBV6-5 combines with J gene TRBJ2-1; perhaps TRBD1 as D (6 bases). CDR1 and CDR2 (germline): MNHEY, SVGAGI. The CDR3 is 15 residues long. The V and J ends lost 2 bases and 7 bases respectively, with 15 bases between them. The CDR3 is CASSYMQTGPNEQFF. The CDR3, as DNA: TGTGCCAGCAGTTACATGCAGACAGGACCAAATGAGCAGTTCTTC.

The rearrangement joins TRBV28 to TRBJ1-5, with 7 bases fitting TRBD1. This CDR3 is built from 15 residues. Germline V gene lookup returns CDR1 MDHEN and CDR2 SYDVKM. The junction had 6 bases not matched to a gene; V was cut back by 6 bases and J by 1 base. The chain's CDR3 is CASSPMTGSNQPQHF. CDR3 nucleotide sequence: TGTGCCAGCAGCCCTATGACAGGGAGCAATCAGCCCCAGCATTTT. Combining the CDR3 with reference TRBV28 and TRBJ1-5 gives the whole variable domain DVKVTQSSRYLVKRTGEKVFLECVQDMDHENMFWYRQDPGLGLRLIYFSYDVKMKEKGDIPEGYSVSREKKERFSLILESASTNQTSMYLCASSPMTGSNQPQHFGDGTRLSIL.

The table lists this clone with a few counts. The chain is built from TRBV4-3 and TRBJ2-7; TRBD1 matches 8 bases. CDR3 size: 14 residues. Per the germline V gene, CDR1 is LGHNA and CDR2 is YSLEER. Trimming cost V 2 bases and J 5 bases; bases outside gene matches: 5. The CDR3 DNA follows: TGCGCCAGCAGCCAAATGGGCAGGGGGCACGAGCAGTACTTC. Translating gives CASSQMGRGHEQYF.

The chain links TRBV5-1 to TRBJ2-7, with TRBD1 matching over 10 bases. Germline V gene sequence: CDR1 SGHRS, CDR2 YFSETQ. There are 16 residues in the CDR3. V was pared by 3 bases and J by 6 bases, with 12 bases of the junction left unmatched. The CDR3 sequence is CASSSAPPGQGTEQYF. The DNA for the CDR3 is TGCGCCAGCAGCTCCGCGCCCCCGGGACAGGGGACCGAGCAGTACTTC. The whole variable domain, filled in from reference TRBV5-1 and TRBJ2-7, reads KAGVTQTPRYLIKTRGQQVTLSCSPISGHRSVSWYQQTPGQGLQFLFEYFSETQRNKGNFPGRFSGRQFSNSRSEMNVSTLELGDSALYLCASSSAPPGQGTEQYFGPGTRLTVT.

The chain couples TRBV19 to TRBJ1-1, with unresolved D. The CDR3 runs to 12 residues. Germline V gene lookup returns CDR1 LNHDA and CDR2 SQIVND (reference sequence). V was trimmed by 5 bases and J by 3 bases, leaving 7 bases between them. The CDR3 sequence is CASSVRDTEAFF. In DNA, the CDR3 is TGTGCCAGTAGTGTTCGGGACACTGAAGCTTTCTTT.

This chain uses TRBV7-3 with TRBJ2-7; 7 bases are shared with TRBD1. Germline V CDR1 and CDR2: SGHTA, FQGTGA. The CDR3 extends over 14 amino acids. With 5 bases clipped from V and 6 bases from J, the junction kept 10 bases outside the gene matches. Written as DNA, the CDR3 is TGTGCCAGCAGCGTACGGGACAGAGGGGGCGAGCAGTACTTC. Encoded protein: CASSVRDRGGEQYF.

V usage is TRBV11-3 and J usage is TRBJ2-7; D perhaps matches TRBD2 (6 bases). CDR3 size: 14 residues. Germline values: CDR1 SGHNT, CDR2 YENEEA. The V and J ends lost 3 bases and 0 bases respectively, with 9 bases between them. The CDR3 DNA reads TGTGCCAGCAGCTTTACCGGGAGCTCCTACGAGCAGTACTTC. Its translation is CASSFTGSSYEQYF.

V is TRBV5-1 and J is TRBJ2-5, with D possibly TRBD1 on 6 matching bases. This CDR3 has 14 residues. Trimming pared 1 base from V and 4 bases from J, leaving 11 bases between. Germline CDR1 and CDR2: SGHRS and YFSETQ. The DNA for the CDR3 is TGCGCCAGCAGCTTGACAGGGAACAGAGAGACCCAGTACTTC. This sequence encodes CASSLTGNRETQYF.

The J gene is TRBJ2-2, the V gene TRBV7-9, with a weak D call TRBD2 (6 bases). The CDR3 has 16 amino acids. Looked up from germline, CDR1 is SEHNR and CDR2 is FQNEAQ (reference sequence). The ends were cut back, 5 bases at V and 5 bases at J, with 18 bases in the middle. Here the CDR3 reads CASSNRRRDGTGELFF. The CDR3 nucleotides read TGTGCCAGCAGCAACCGAAGGAGGGACGGGACCGGGGAGCTGTTTTTT.

The rearrangement joins TRBV28 to TRBJ2-3, with D tentatively TRBD2 (5 bases). The CDR3 runs 15 residues. The V and J ends lost 7 bases and 3 bases respectively, with 17 bases between them. CDR1 MDHEN and CDR2 SYDVKM come from the germline V gene. CDR3 region: CASTPERETTDTQYF. In nucleotides, the CDR3 is TGTGCCAGCACCCCGGAGAGGGAAACTACAGATACGCAGTATTTT.

The chain combines TRBV5-1 with TRBJ2-2; 8 nucleotides agree with TRBD1. Trimming took 0 bases from V and 4 from J; bases not matched to a gene: 2. The germline CDR1 and CDR2 sequences are SGHRS and YFSETQ. The CDR3 is 15 residues long. CDR3: CASSLEGQGTGELFF. The CDR3 DNA reads TGCGCCAGCAGCTTGGAAGGACAGGGCACCGGGGAGCTGTTTTTT.

The chain is built from TRBV19 and TRBJ2-6, with 7 nucleotides matching TRBD1. This CDR3 has 16 residues. Trimming removed 5 bases from V and 0 bases from J; junction bases left unmatched: 4. Germline loops: CDR1 LNHDA, CDR2 SQIVND (reference sequence). The CDR3 loop reads CASSPQGLSGANVLTF. In DNA form, the CDR3 reads TGTGCCAGTAGTCCACAGGGGCTCTCTGGGGCCAACGTCCTGACTTTC.

This chain uses TRBV6-5 with TRBJ2-1; 10 bases agree with TRBD1. This CDR3 has 16 amino acids. J gave up 2 bases and V 0 bases, and 1 base lay outside the gene matches. CDR1 MNHEY and CDR2 SVGAGI come from the germline V gene. This CDR3 reads CASSYSDRGPYNEQFF. The CDR3 region has the DNA TGTGCCAGCAGTTACTCCGACAGGGGGCCCTACAATGAGCAGTTCTTC.

The J gene is TRBJ2-7, the V gene TRBV6-5; 7 bases fit TRBD1. The CDR3 extends over 12 amino acids. CDR1 is MNHEY and CDR2 is SVGAGI in the germline V gene. Trimming removed 10 bases from V and 0 bases from J; junction bases left unmatched: 3. CDR3 in amino acids: CATGQDSYEQYF. The CDR3 nucleotides are TGTGCCACCGGACAGGACTCCTACGAGCAGTACTTC.

The chain is built from TRBV11-2 and TRBJ1-1, with 8 positions matching TRBD1. J lost 5 bases, V lost 3 bases, and 5 bases had no gene match. The germline gives CDR1 SGHAT, CDR2 FQNNGV. The CDR3 totals 14 residues. CDR3 DNA: TGTGCCAGCAGCTTTGGACAGGGCGGAACTGAAGCTTTCTTT. Translation gives CASSFGQGGTEAFF.

The V call is TRBV7-8, the J call TRBJ2-1; 10 bases map to TRBD2. This CDR3 is built from 19 residues. The ends lost 4 bases at V and 0 bases at J; junction bases unmatched: 12. The germline V gene encodes CDR1 SGHVS and CDR2 FQNEAQ. DNA of the CDR3: TGTGCCAGCAGCTCCTGGCGCAGCGGGAGGGAAGGCTCCTACAATGAGCAGTTCTTC. This encodes CASSSWRSGREGSYNEQFF.

The gene calls are TRBV6-5 and TRBJ1-2; D not certain. The CDR3 is 13 residues long. Germline-derived CDR1 and CDR2 are MNHEY and SVGAGI. V dropped 6 bases and J dropped 8 bases, with 16 bases sitting between them. The CDR3 DNA reads TGTGCCAGCAGCCTCACAGTTAACATCGGCTACACCTTC. Its translation is CASSLTVNIGYTF.